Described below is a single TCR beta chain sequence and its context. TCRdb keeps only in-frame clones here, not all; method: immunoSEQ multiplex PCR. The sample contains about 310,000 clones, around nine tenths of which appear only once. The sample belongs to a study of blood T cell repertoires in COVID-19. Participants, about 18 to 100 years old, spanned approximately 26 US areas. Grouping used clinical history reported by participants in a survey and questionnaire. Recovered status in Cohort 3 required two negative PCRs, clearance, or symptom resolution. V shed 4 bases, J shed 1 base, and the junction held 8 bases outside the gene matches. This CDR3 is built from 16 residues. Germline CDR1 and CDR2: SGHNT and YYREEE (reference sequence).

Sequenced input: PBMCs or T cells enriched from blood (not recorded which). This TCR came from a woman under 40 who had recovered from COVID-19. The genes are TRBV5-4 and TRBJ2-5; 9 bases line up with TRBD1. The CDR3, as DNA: TGTGCCAGCAGCCTGGCGAAGGGACAGGGCCAAGAGACCCAGTACTTC. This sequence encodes CASSLAKGQGQETQYF.